This T cell receptor beta chain was observed in a study of CD8+ T cells in alopecia areata. Looking at the study overall: Those patients who were treated received oral tofacitinib, which was given at 5 to 10 mg twice daily for moderate-to-severe alopecia areata. Study observations and caveats: Many expanded lesional clones persisted in scalp and blood during tofacitinib.

RNA was extracted and reverse transcribed into cDNA as the sequencing template. This table comes from immunoSEQ multiplex PCR, and its TCRdb copy is limited to in-frame clones, with some not included. The sample contains 200,000 to 250,000 clones, about 57% of which appear only once. Described treatment: oral pan-JAK inhibitor, 5-10 mg twice daily. Peripheral blood samples and lesional scalp punch biopsies were obtained from alopecia areata patients. This clone was counted between two and nine times. The antigen is undetermined. The sequence came from a human donor with alopecia areata. The sequencing used CD4+ T cells sorted from blood, collected at week 4, from a patient treated with tofacitinib.

The CDR3 DNA reads TGTGCCAGCAGCCAGACAGGGTGGGGTACCGGGGAGCTGTTTTTT. Its protein is CASSQTGWGTGELFF. This sequence joins TRBV7-6 and TRBJ2-2; TRBD1 matches 7 bases. This CDR3 has 15 amino acids. Per the germline V gene, CDR1 is SGHVS and CDR2 is FNYEAQ. Trimming took 5 bases from V and 5 from J; bases not matched to a gene: 8.